These 11 T cell receptor beta chains were all obtained from the same sample, sequenced in a study of monozygotic twins with inflammatory bowel disease. TCRdb reprocessed the 5' RACE reads and stores each CDR3 protein as one record, lacking DNA. The sample's table shows more than 350,000 distinct CDR3 sequences. The source material was blood. The receptors shown here come from a human donor with ulcerative colitis or Crohn's disease, or a healthy co-twin of an affected twin (not recorded which).

This chain joins TRBV7-7 and TRBJ2-3. Germline values: CDR1 SSHAT, CDR2 FNYEAQ (reference sequence). This CDR3 comprises 15 residues. The CDR3: CASSLGSSGADTQYF.

This sequence joins TRBV12-3 or TRBV12-4 and TRBJ1-6; TCRdb outputs TRBD1, but without DNA this stays unchecked. This CDR3 spans 13 amino acids. The CDR3 protein is CASRPGVGSPLHF.

The gene calls are TRBV20-1 and TRBJ1-2; the TCRdb call, TRBD1, lacks DNA for checking. The CDR3 loop spans 15 amino acids. The germline V gene encodes CDR1 DFQATT and CDR2 SNEGSKA (reference sequence). CDR3 amino acids: CSARDQFRENYGYTF.

The chain couples TRBV7-9 to TRBJ2-5; the D gene TCRdb calls, TRBD1, cannot be checked with no DNA. Germline values: CDR1 SEHNR, CDR2 FQNEAQ (reference sequence). The CDR3 length is 16 residues. The CDR3 spells CASSLVAGASQETQYF.

The gene calls are TRBV5-1 and TRBJ2-7; the TCRdb D gene call, TRBD1, has no DNA to confirm it. This CDR3 contains 16 residues. Germline V CDR1 and CDR2: SGHRS, YFSETQ. CDR3 in amino acids: CASSTASGLGSYEQYF.

The chain couples TRBV27 to TRBJ1-1. CDR1 is MNHEY and CDR2 is SMNVEV in the germline V gene (reference sequence). This CDR3 spans 13 amino acids. The CDR3 spells CASSATPNTEAFF.

V and J are TRBV30 and TRBJ1-6; with no DNA, the TCRdb D assignment of TRBD1 cannot be verified. CDR3 length equals 12 residues. The V gene's germline CDR1 is GTSNPN and CDR2 SVGIG (reference sequence). CDR3 protein: CAWSTGHSPLHF.

The CDR3 is CASSIRDNSRTLIENTGELFF. This chain joins TRBV27 and TRBJ2-2; TCRdb proposes TRBD1, but this gene call is untestable without DNA. The germline gives CDR1 MNHEY, CDR2 SMNVEV (reference sequence). This CDR3 has 21 amino acids.

The genes are TRBV19 and TRBJ1-2. CDR1 and CDR2 from the germline V gene are LNHDA and SQIVND (reference sequence). CDR3 length equals 13 residues. The CDR3 reads CASSRSYSYGYTF.

The chain is built from TRBV11-1 and TRBJ2-1; TCRdb's D call, TRBD2, is unchecked because there is no DNA. Germline V gene lookup returns CDR1 SGHAT and CDR2 FQDESV (reference sequence). The CDR3 is made up of 19 amino acids. The CDR3 reads CASSLAGTSGSRRYNEQFF.

The rearrangement joins TRBV7-2 to TRBJ1-2; TCRdb's D call, TRBD1, is unchecked because there is no DNA. Germline CDR1 and CDR2: SGHTA and FQGNSA. This CDR3 is built from 17 residues. CDR3 in amino acids: CASSPHRGEKTNYGYTF.